The sequence of this T cell receptor (beta chain) was determined in a study of blood T cell repertoires in COVID-19. Overall study context: Collection of acute and convalescent COVID-19 samples took place in the United States, Italy and Spain. PBMCs, B-cell-depleted T cells, or T cells provided the cDNA or gDNA that made up the material.

Per the original data handling: Amplification with reference gene primers provided the estimates of nucleated cell counts. Data came from immunoSEQ multiplex PCR; TCRdb stores just in-frame clones and leaves some out. V, J and clone size are those of that table, while D and trimming were read from the DNA. In the table there are 50,000 to 70,000 clones, roughly 88% of which are singletons. The CDR3 is 16 residues long. The germline V and J ends were trimmed by 6 bases and 2 bases, with 14 bases remaining between them. Germline V gene lookup returns CDR1 WNHNN and CDR2 SYGVQD (reference sequence). Sequencing used peripheral blood. The gene calls are TRBV10-1 and TRBJ1-6; D possibly corresponds to TRBD1 (6 bases). This TCR derives from a woman aged 55 to 70 with acute or convalescent COVID-19. The CDR3 region is CASRGTPVPYNSPLHF. The DNA for the CDR3 is TGCGCCAGCAGAGGGACACCGGTGCCCTATAATTCACCCCTCCACTTT.